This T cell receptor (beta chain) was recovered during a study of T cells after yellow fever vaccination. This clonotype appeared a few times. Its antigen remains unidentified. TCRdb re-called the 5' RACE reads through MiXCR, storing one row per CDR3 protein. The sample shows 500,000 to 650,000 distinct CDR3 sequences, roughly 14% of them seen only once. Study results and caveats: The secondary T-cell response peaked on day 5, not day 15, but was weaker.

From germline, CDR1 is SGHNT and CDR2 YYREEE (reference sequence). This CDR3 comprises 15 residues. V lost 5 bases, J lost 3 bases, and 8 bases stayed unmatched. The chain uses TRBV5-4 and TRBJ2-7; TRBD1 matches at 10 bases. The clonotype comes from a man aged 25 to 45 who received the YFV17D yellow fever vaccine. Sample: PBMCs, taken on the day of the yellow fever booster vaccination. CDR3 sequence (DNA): TGTGCCAGCAGTTCCCCGGGACAGGGGTACTACGAGCAGTACTTC. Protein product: CASSSPGQGYYEQYF.